This passage covers 22 T cell receptor beta chains from one sample sequenced in a study of regulatory T cells in long-lasting Graves disease. Time point: persistent/refractory GD, antithyroid drugs over 5 years with positive TRAb. PBMCs were the source of the RNA used for TCR sequencing. The authors built TCR beta libraries using iRepertoire HTBI primers and Arm-PCR of CDR3 regions. TCRdb recomputed calls from the multiplex PCR reads with MiXCR, one row per CDR3 protein. The sample lists fewer than 450,000 distinct CDR3 sequences, less than 25% occurring once. The sample consisted of peripheral blood mononuclear cells (PBMCs), taken when the disease was refractory, from a patient treated with antithyroid drugs. Receptor source: a female donor with Graves disease.

The chain carries TRBV24-1 and TRBJ2-5; TRBD1 might be the D (6 bases). CDR1 and CDR2 from the germline V gene are KGHDR and SFDVKD. V shed 10 bases and J shed 1 base, with 15 bases lying between them. The CDR3 is 14 amino acids. CDR3 protein: CATKTGTLQETQYF. CDR3 nucleotides: TGTGCCACTAAGACCGGGACACTCCAAGAGACCCAGTACTTC.

This clonotype was detected ten times or more. The chain links TRBV15 to TRBJ2-5; 11 bases match TRBD2. Trimming removed 1 base from V and 2 bases from J; junction bases left unmatched: 3. The CDR3 length is 16 residues. Germline CDR1 is LNHNV and CDR2 is YYDKDF (reference sequence). CDR3 protein: CATSRGGLAVQETQYF. CDR3 nucleotide sequence: TGTGCCACCAGCAGAGGGGGACTAGCGGTACAAGAGACCCAGTACTTC.

Only a few counts were recorded for this clonotype. This chain joins TRBV5-1 and TRBJ2-5; possible D gene TRBD1, 6 bases. Germline CDR1 SGHRS, CDR2 YFSETQ. Trimming removed 0 bases at V and 1 base at J, with 10 bases between. This CDR3 spans 15 amino acids. CDR3 nucleotides: TGCGCCAGCAGCTTGGGACAGGCCCTCCAAGAGACCCAGTACTTC. Translating gives CASSLGQALQETQYF. Full variable domain (rest looked up from reference TRBV5-1 and TRBJ2-5): KAGVTQTPRYLIKTRGQQVTLSCSPISGHRSVSWYQQTPGQGLQFLFEYFSETQRNKGNFPGRFSGRQFSNSRSEMNVSTLELGDSALYLCASSLGQALQETQYFGPGTRLLVL.

This clonotype has a handful of counts. In nucleotides, the CDR3 is TGCAGCGTTGAAGGTCTTCCAGGGAGCTCGCACTATGGCTACACCTTC. Protein product: CSVEGLPGSSHYGYTF. The chain has TRBV29-1 and TRBJ1-2; tentatively, D is TRBD1 (5 bases). V lost 1 base to trimming and J lost 3 bases, with 18 bases between them. This CDR3 spans 16 amino acids. Germline-derived CDR1 and CDR2 are SQVTM and ANQGSEA. Filled out from reference TRBV29-1 and TRBJ1-2, the complete variable domain reads SAVISQKPSRDICQRGTSLTIQCQVDSQVTMMFWYRQQPGQSLTLIATANQGSEATYESGFVIDKFPISRPNLTFSTLTVSNMSPEDSSIYLCSVEGLPGSSHYGYTFGSGTRLTVV.

V gene TRBV20-1 combines with J gene TRBJ2-1, with D possibly called TRBD1 or TRBD2 (5 bases each). The CDR3 loop spans 12 amino acids. V shed 3 bases and J shed 8 bases, with 11 bases lying between them. Germline V gene lookup returns CDR1 DFQATT and CDR2 SNEGSKA (reference sequence). The CDR3 nucleotides are TGCAGTGCTAGTCCGGGGCGGGATGAGCAGTTCTTC. Protein product: CSASPGRDEQFF.

This clonotype was observed a handful of times. The DNA for the CDR3 is TGTGCCAGCAGTTTATCGGGACAGGGGGCGTCGGGCTATGGCTACACCTTC. Its protein product is CASSLSGQGASGYGYTF. The chain recombines TRBV6-9 with TRBJ1-2, with 12 bases identical to TRBD1. The CDR3 runs to 17 residues. The germline gives CDR1 MNHGY, CDR2 SVAAGI. The trim removed 4 bases at V and 4 bases at J, leaving 10 bases unmatched.

This chain uses TRBV14 with TRBJ2-7, with 14 bases fitting TRBD2. The CDR3 consists of 17 residues. Trimming cost V 2 bases and J 5 bases; bases outside gene matches: 8. Germline V gene sequence: CDR1 SGHDN, CDR2 FVKESK. Here the CDR3 DNA reads TGTGCCAGCAGCCAAACAAGGGGACTAGCGGGAGAAAACGAGCAGTACTTC. It yields the protein CASSQTRGLAGENEQYF.

Comments on this clonotype: With a much larger clone just one base away, this may be a read error. The V call is TRBV2, the J call TRBJ1-1, with unresolved D. Per the germline V gene, CDR1 is SNHLY and CDR2 is FYNNEI. The CDR3 has 13 residues. The CDR3 spells CANSEQISTEAFF. The CDR3 DNA reads TGTGCCAACAGTGAGCAGATCAGCACTGAAGCTTTCTTT.

This clonotype was counted only a few times. V usage is TRBV5-1 and J usage is TRBJ2-2; perhaps TRBD1 as D (6 bases). The CDR3 length is 15 residues. V was trimmed by 4 bases and J by 1 base, leaving 11 bases between them. Germline lookup yields CDR1 SGHRS and CDR2 YFSETQ. The CDR3 region is CASSPRGQNTGELFF. The CDR3 nucleotides are TGCGCCAGCAGCCCCAGGGGACAGAACACCGGGGAGCTGTTTTTT.

This clonotype was counted between two and nine times. This chain links TRBV12-3 or TRBV12-4 with TRBJ1-1; D possibly corresponds to TRBD1 (6 bases). The CDR3 loop spans 13 amino acids. Trimming removed 5 bases at V and 5 bases at J, with 12 bases between. The CDR3 DNA is TGTGCCAGCAGTCAAACAGGGATGACTGAAGCTTTCTTT. Its translation: CASSQTGMTEAFF.

This clonotype is a singleton in its sample. This chain links TRBV2 with TRBJ2-7; D tentatively fits TRBD1 or TRBD2 (7 bases each). The CDR3 sequence is 13 residues long. Trimming cost V 10 bases and J 5 bases, with 18 bases left between them. Looked up from germline, CDR1 is SNHLY and CDR2 is FYNNEI. CDR3 coding DNA: TGTGCCACCAGGGGGGGGACGGTCAACGAGCAGTACTTC. This codes for CATRGGTVNEQYF.

This rearrangement joins TRBV5-1 to TRBJ2-7; 7 nucleotides match TRBD2. CDR1 SGHRS and CDR2 YFSETQ come from the germline V gene. J gave up 0 bases and V 7 bases, and 10 bases lay outside the gene matches. This CDR3 is 15 amino acids long. Written as DNA, the CDR3 is TGCGCCAGCCGACTCGGAAGGACTAGCTCCTACGAGCAGTACTTC. This encodes CASRLGRTSSYEQYF.

This clonotype has ten or more counts. The chain links TRBV28 to TRBJ2-4; D might be TRBD1 (5 bases). The germline V gene encodes CDR1 MDHEN and CDR2 SYDVKM. This CDR3 spans 16 amino acids. V was trimmed by 5 bases and J by 1 base, leaving 15 bases between them. The CDR3 sequence: CASSGAGVGAKNIQYF. The CDR3 DNA sequence: TGTGCCAGCAGTGGGGCTGGGGTTGGGGCCAAAAACATTCAGTACTTC.

The chain has TRBV7-9 and TRBJ2-3, with 8 positions matching TRBD2. J was trimmed by 4 bases and V by 2 bases; bases with no gene match: 8. Germline CDR1 is SEHNR and CDR2 is FQNEAQ (reference sequence). This CDR3 spans 16 amino acids. The CDR3 spells CASSLPGREAADTQYF. The CDR3 DNA is TGTGCCAGCAGCTTACCAGGGCGGGAGGCAGCAGATACGCAGTATTTT.

This clonotype was picked up many times. The V gene is TRBV2, the J gene TRBJ2-2; 7 bases align to TRBD2. The CDR3 extends over 18 amino acids. Trimming removed 6 bases from V and 0 bases from J; junction bases left unmatched: 13. Germline V gives CDR1 SNHLY, CDR2 FYNNEI. CDR3 in DNA: TGTGCCAGCAGGGGGGGAGGGCCGTCTCAAACGAACACCGGGGAGCTGTTTTTT. Translated: CASRGGGPSQTNTGELFF.

This sequence joins TRBV7-3 and TRBJ2-7, with D hard to call. V dropped 6 bases and J dropped 3 bases, with 18 bases sitting between them. Germline CDR1 SGHTA, CDR2 FQGTGA. CDR3 length: 15 amino acids. The CDR3 nucleotides read TGTGCCAGCAGTCGACTTGAGACTGGAAGCTACGAGCAGTACTTC. Translation gives CASSRLETGSYEQYF. Full variable domain (missing parts from reference TRBV7-3 and TRBJ2-7): GAGVSQTPSNKVTEKGKYVELRCDPISGHTALYWYRQSLGQGPEFLIYFQGTGAADDSGLPNDRFFAVRPEGSVSTLKIQRTERGDSAVYLCASSRLETGSYEQYFGPGTRLTVT.

V gene TRBV30 combines with J gene TRBJ2-6; D ambiguous. The CDR3 contains 11 residues. The germline CDR1 and CDR2 sequences are GTSNPN and SVGIG (reference sequence). V was cut by 2 bases and J by 13 bases, with 9 bases left in between. The CDR3: CAWSHIGVLTF. The DNA of the CDR3 is TGTGCCTGGAGTCACATTGGGGTCCTGACTTTC.

The chain combines TRBV2 with TRBJ1-5, with D hard to call. V lost 6 bases and J lost 7, with 19 bases in between. Germline V gene lookup returns CDR1 SNHLY and CDR2 FYNNEI. The length of the CDR3 is 15 residues. CDR3 sequence reads: CASSQDIRSQQPQHF. The DNA of the CDR3 is TGTGCCAGCAGCCAAGATATCAGGTCGCAACAGCCCCAGCATTTT.

The genes are TRBV5-5 and TRBJ1-3; unclear D gene. Germline assignment: CDR1 SGHKS and CDR2 YYEKEE (reference sequence). Trimming shortened V by 4 bases and J by 4 bases, and 6 bases separated the two germline ends. CDR3 length: 12 residues. The chain's CDR3 is CASSPYGNTIYF. In DNA form, the CDR3 reads TGTGCCAGCAGCCCCTACGGAAACACCATATATTTT.

This clonotype has just a few counts. The CDR3 loop reads CASSQVGSNTGELFF. The DNA for the CDR3 is TGTGCCAGCAGCCAAGTAGGGAGCAACACCGGGGAGCTGTTTTTT. The rearrangement links TRBV3-1 to TRBJ2-2; maybe TRBD2 (5 bases). The CDR3 sequence is 15 residues long. Germline CDR1 and CDR2: LGHDT and YNNKEL (reference sequence). The V and J ends lost 1 base and 2 bases respectively, with 8 bases between them.

This clonotype occurred many times. J is TRBJ2-5 and V is TRBV28; 15 nucleotides align to TRBD2. CDR3 size: 17 residues. Germline CDR1 and CDR2: MDHEN and SYDVKM. The V and J ends lost 4 bases and 5 bases, in that order; junction bases with no gene match: 8. The CDR3 loop reads CASSYGTSGRQYETQYF. The CDR3 coding sequence is TGTGCCAGCAGTTATGGGACTAGCGGGAGGCAGTATGAGACCCAGTACTTC.

In its sample, this clonotype was seen once. The chain recombines TRBV28 with TRBJ1-2, with 8 bases aligning to TRBD1. This CDR3 contains 14 residues. V trimming: 4 bases; J trimming: 4 bases; junction bases outside the gene matches: 5. In germline, CDR1 is MDHEN, CDR2 SYDVKM. CDR3 in amino acids: CASSSRTGTYGYTF. CDR3 in DNA: TGTGCCAGCAGTTCCAGGACAGGGACCTATGGCTACACCTTC.